The 21 T cell receptor beta chains given below trace back to one sample, sequenced in a study of blood T cell repertoires in COVID-19. TCRdb's table, derived via immunoSEQ multiplex PCR, lists solely in-frame clones and lacks some. The sample lists some 150,000 clones, 80% to 90% occurring once. Source material: peripheral blood. The receptors come from a woman aged 60-70 years with active COVID-19.

The rearrangement links TRBV14 to TRBJ2-7, with a weak D call TRBD2 (6 bases). V was clipped by 5 bases and J by 1 base, with 15 bases between them. The germline V gene has CDR1 SGHDN and CDR2 FVKESK. The CDR3 consists of 15 residues. The CDR3 spells CASSESGGKSYEQYF. CDR3 nucleotides: TGTGCCAGCAGCGAATCCGGCGGGAAATCCTACGAGCAGTACTTC.

This chain uses TRBV20-1 with TRBJ2-5; 8 positions match TRBD1. Per germline, CDR1 DFQATT and CDR2 SNEGSKA (reference sequence). This CDR3 comprises 15 residues. V gave up 3 bases and J gave up 2 bases; unmatched junction bases: 8. This chain's CDR3 is CSASSPDRGQETQYF. In DNA, the CDR3 is TGCAGTGCTAGTAGCCCTGACAGGGGACAAGAGACCCAGTACTTC.

This chain uses TRBV18 with TRBJ1-1, with a tentative D call TRBD1 (6 bases). The CDR3 length is 15 residues. V lost 4 bases to trimming and J lost 0 bases, with 12 bases between them. Germline CDR1 and CDR2: KGHSH and LQKENI. CDR3 bases: TGTGCCAGCTCACGGACAGATACCATGAACACTGAAGCTTTCTTT. Amino acids: CASSRTDTMNTEAFF. Together with reference TRBV18 and TRBJ1-1, the CDR3 gives the full variable domain: NAGVMQNPRHLVRRRGQEARLRCSPMKGHSHVYWYRQLPEEGLKFMVYLQKENIIDESGMPKERFSAEFPKEGPSILRIQQVVRGDSAAYFCASSRTDTMNTEAFFGQGTRLTVV.

This clone was detected once. The chain couples TRBV14 to TRBJ1-6, with TRBD1 matching over 7 bases. The CDR3 spans 16 residues. Unmatched junction bases numbered 3, after V lost 0 bases and J lost 4 bases. Germline CDR1 SGHDN, CDR2 FVKESK. CDR3 residues: CASSQEGQKYNSPLHF. CDR3 nucleotides: TGTGCCAGCAGCCAAGAGGGACAGAAATATAATTCACCCCTCCACTTT.

This chain connects TRBV4-3 to TRBJ1-1; D is unresolved. V lost 0 bases and J 2 bases, leaving 13 bases between the germline ends. This CDR3 region has 16 residues. Germline V gene lookup returns CDR1 LGHNA and CDR2 YSLEER. The CDR3 loop is CASSQDVSRINTEAFF. The CDR3 region has the DNA TGCGCCAGCAGCCAAGATGTTTCCAGAATTAACACTGAAGCTTTCTTT.

Comment on this clone: At one of its ends the junction is not consistent with the germline gene, which may arise from a read error. V usage is TRBV19 and J usage is TRBJ1-5; 10 bases are shared with TRBD1. The germline CDR1 and CDR2 sequences are LNHDA and SQIVND (reference sequence). This CDR3 region has 16 residues. The CDR3 sequence is CACSSRQGAGNQPQHF. The DNA of the CDR3 is TGTGCCTGTAGTTCACGACAGGGGGCTGGCAATCAGCCCCAGCATTTT.

The genes are TRBV18 and TRBJ2-1; 9 bases line up with TRBD2. Germline V CDR1 and CDR2: KGHSH, LQKENI. Trimming removed 3 bases from V and 7 bases from J; junction bases left unmatched: 16. This CDR3 has 18 amino acids. CDR3 residues: CASSPWIGQASGKNEQFF. The CDR3 DNA sequence: TGTGCCAGCTCACCTTGGATCGGACAAGCTAGCGGGAAAAATGAGCAGTTCTTC.

This chain uses TRBV5-4 with TRBJ2-5; 12 bases fit TRBD2. Germline CDR1 SGHNT, CDR2 YYREEE (reference sequence). The CDR3 covers 17 residues. Germline trimming cut 4 bases from V and 4 bases from J; bases unmatched to any gene: 11. The CDR3 is CASSLGLAGGLRETQYF. The DNA of the CDR3 is TGTGCCAGCAGCCTGGGGCTAGCGGGAGGGTTGAGAGAGACCCAGTACTTC.

Turning to this clone: A junction end diverges from the germline sequence, so it may reflect a read error. In DNA form, the CDR3 reads TGCGCCAGCAGCCAGCTACTAGCGGGTCCTAGGCAAATGCTCTTC. Translation: CASSQLLAGPRQMLF. The chain recombines TRBV4-3 with TRBJ2-1; 9 nucleotides agree with TRBD2. CDR3 length equals 15 residues. The V gene's germline CDR1 is LGHNA and CDR2 YSLEER.

V and J are TRBV3-1 (or the pseudogene TRBV3-2) and TRBJ1-6; D may be TRBD1 (5 bases). Trimming stripped 3 bases from V and 12 bases from J, with 12 bases between. This CDR3 comprises 13 residues. The V gene's germline CDR1 is LGHDT and CDR2 YNNKEL (reference sequence). Here the CDR3 reads CASSHNQGEPLHF. CDR3 nucleotide sequence: TGTGCCAGCAGCCACAACCAAGGGGAACCCCTCCACTTT.

The chain recombines TRBV4-1 with TRBJ2-1; perhaps TRBD2 as D (5 bases). Looked up from germline, CDR1 is MGHRA and CDR2 is YSYEKL. This CDR3 is built from 15 residues. V shed 1 base and J shed 7 bases, with 14 bases lying between them. The CDR3 protein is CASSQVSSSGNEQFF. The CDR3 coding sequence is TGCGCCAGCAGCCAAGTATCTAGCTCCGGGAATGAGCAGTTCTTC.

The rearrangement uses TRBV28 and TRBJ1-5; D remains unclear. Trimming pared 5 bases from V and 0 bases from J, leaving 17 bases between. CDR1 and CDR2 (germline): MDHEN, SYDVKM. The CDR3 consists of 17 residues. CDR3 residues: CASSSGASSFSNQPQHF. DNA for the CDR3: TGTGCCAGCAGTAGCGGTGCCAGCAGTTTTAGCAATCAGCCCCAGCATTTT.

This chain links TRBV3-1 (or the pseudogene TRBV3-2) with TRBJ1-1, with TRBD1 identical over 12 bases. J was trimmed by 0 bases and V by 5 bases; bases with no gene match: 13. The CDR3 has 19 amino acids. Germline V gene data show CDR1 as LGHDT and CDR2 as YNNKEL (reference sequence). The CDR3 sequence: CASSAPPPGTGGVNTEAFF. DNA for the CDR3: TGTGCCAGCAGCGCTCCTCCTCCCGGGACAGGGGGCGTGAACACTGAAGCTTTCTTT.

The rearrangement joins TRBV7-2 to TRBJ2-5; 7 bases fit TRBD1. The CDR3 runs to 17 residues. In germline, CDR1 is SGHTA, CDR2 FQGNSA. With 5 bases clipped from V and 3 bases from J, the junction kept 15 bases outside the gene matches. CDR3 residues: CASSPKGVQGLKETQYF. The CDR3, as DNA: TGTGCCAGCAGCCCCAAGGGGGTACAGGGGCTGAAAGAGACCCAGTACTTC. Full variable domain (outside the CDR3, taken from reference TRBV7-2 and TRBJ2-5): GAGVSQSPSNKVTEKGKDVELRCDPISGHTALYWYRQSLGQGLEFLIYFQGNSAPDKSGLPSDRFSAERTGGSVSTLTIQRTQQEDSAVYLCASSPKGVQGLKETQYFGPGTRLLVL.

V and J are TRBV6-5 and TRBJ1-2; D is uncertain. This CDR3 has 13 amino acids. Germline-derived CDR1 and CDR2 are MNHEY and SVGAGI. V lost 4 bases to trimming and J lost 8 bases, with 14 bases between them. The CDR3 nucleotides are TGTGCCAGCAGTTCGAGATCAACGGAGGGCTACACCTTC. It translates to CASSSRSTEGYTF.

The chain is built from TRBV5-1 and TRBJ1-2; D is perhaps TRBD1 (6 bases). This CDR3 contains 14 residues. In germline, CDR1 is SGHRS, CDR2 YFSETQ. V shed 4 bases and J shed 8 bases, with 18 bases lying between them. CDR3 bases: TGCGCCAGCAGCCAAACGAACAGGGTAGGCGGCTACACCTTC. It encodes CASSQTNRVGGYTF.

V gene TRBV27 combines with J gene TRBJ1-2, with TRBD1 matching 10 bases. From germline, CDR1 is MNHEY and CDR2 SMNVEV (reference sequence). V lost 3 bases and J lost 2; bases outside the gene matches: 3. This CDR3 region has 15 residues. The CDR3 is CASSFGTGVNYGYTF. The CDR3 DNA sequence: TGTGCCAGCAGTTTTGGGACAGGGGTAAACTATGGCTACACCTTC.

Here the CDR3 DNA reads TGTGCCAGCAGCTTGAGCGATACCTACGAGCAGTACTTC. This gives the protein CASSLSDTYEQYF. The chain links TRBV11-1 to TRBJ2-7; D uncertain. The CDR3 is 13 residues long. CDR1 is SGHAT and CDR2 is FQDESV in the germline V gene (reference sequence). V shed 3 bases and J shed 2 bases, with 8 bases lying between them.

The genes are TRBV5-5 and TRBJ2-7; 7 nucleotides align to TRBD1. The V segment lost 2 bases and the J segment 1 base; nucleotides outside the gene matches: 12. The CDR3 consists of 17 residues. Germline V gene data show CDR1 as SGHKS and CDR2 as YYEKEE (reference sequence). The CDR3 sequence: CASSFERTGYLSYEQYF. In nucleotides, the CDR3 is TGTGCCAGCAGCTTTGAAAGGACAGGTTACTTATCCTACGAGCAGTACTTC.

The V and J genes are TRBV15 and TRBJ2-1; TRBD2 aligns across 7 bases. Germline V gene data show CDR1 as LNHNV and CDR2 as YYDKDF (reference sequence). V lost 1 base and J lost 4; bases outside the gene matches: 13. This CDR3 is 18 amino acids long. CDR3 in DNA: TGTGCCACCAGCAGAGCTCCGCGGGGGAGGGAATCATACAATGAGCAGTTCTTC. As protein: CATSRAPRGRESYNEQFF.

The CDR3 DNA reads TGTGCCAGCACCCCGGGACTTGAATTATACAATGAGCAGTTCTTC. Translating gives CASTPGLELYNEQFF. The chain employs TRBV11-2 and TRBJ2-1; D perhaps matches TRBD2 (6 bases). Trimming left V 7 bases short and J 4 bases short, with 17 bases between. This CDR3 contains 15 residues. CDR1 is SGHAT, CDR2 FQNNGV, per germline. Full variable domain (outside the CDR3, taken from reference TRBV11-2 and TRBJ2-1): EAGVAQSPRYKIIEKRQSVAFWCNPISGHATLYWYQQILGQGPKLLIQFQNNGVVDDSQLPKDRFSAERLKGVDSTLKIQPAKLEDSAVYLCASTPGLELYNEQFFGPGTRLTVL.